Here is one T cell receptor beta chain with its context. The antigen remains undetermined. The data belong to a study of blood T cells in healthy people across ages. Study results and caveats: Naive CD4+ cells and diversity were both higher in long-lived donors than in aged donors.

A second roughly 6 to 11 cycle PCR used barcoded and J-beta primers. Each cDNA molecule, via a template-switch adaptor with 12 random nucleotides, was tagged. MiXCR, run by TCRdb on the 5' RACE reads, gives a single entry per CDR3 protein. The repertoire holds about 830,000 distinct CDR3 sequences, with 55% to 70% as singletons. The people who gave samples were healthy Caucasians from Russia, aged roughly 6 to 100. The germline gives CDR1 SGHTS, CDR2 YDEGEE. V shed 9 bases and J shed 1 base, with 10 bases lying between them. The CDR3 spans 12 residues. The source is a man aged 30-40 years in good health. The material sequenced was blood. The chain is built from TRBV5-8 and TRBJ2-5; D remains ambiguous. The CDR3 is CATTRLQETQYF. The CDR3 region has the DNA TGTGCCACCACCCGCCTCCAAGAGACCCAGTACTTC.